Included here is one T cell receptor (beta chain) sequence, with context. These data come from a study of T cells in Graves' hyperthyroidism and ophthalmopathy. Across the study: Blood from the periphery was taken at initial diagnosis, before any treatment.

For Graves' hyperthyroidism to be stable, ophthalmopathy could not progress within 18 months. These patients, aged 18 to 65, had recently diagnosed hyperthyroidism lasting under 2 months. The study left out patients who had uncontrolled infection, other autoimmune disease, pregnancy or lactation. TCR beta CDR3 regions were amplified from RNA. Carried out on the TCR CDR3, a first-round RT-PCR used the HTBI primer set. TCRdb passed the multiplex PCR reads through MiXCR, listing each CDR3 protein once. The table lists around 450,000 distinct CDR3 sequences, 15% to 18% of them singletons. Germline V gene lookup returns CDR1 WSHSY and CDR2 SAAADI. The CDR3 is 13 residues long. The V and J ends lost 7 bases and 3 bases respectively, with 12 bases between them.

The sequence was collected from a woman younger than 35 with Graves' hyperthyroidism. The chain links TRBV10-2 to TRBJ1-1; D possibly corresponds to TRBD1 (6 bases). The sample was blood. This chain's CDR3 is CASKNRDDTEAFF. The CDR3 DNA follows: TGCGCCAGCAAGAACAGGGATGACACTGAAGCTTTCTTT.